This T cell receptor beta chain was captured in a study of cytomegalovirus exposure and HLA in healthy donors. General observations from the study: Sequencing likely generated an artifact that appeared as a cluster of highly shared sequence variants.

On this clone: Antigen specificity is unknown.

The PCR used 60 Vbeta and 13 Jbeta primers. The protocol was immunoSEQ multiplex PCR, while the TCRdb copy is restricted to in-frame clones and leaves out a portion. The repertoire holds 150,000 to 200,000 clones, with more than 75% as singletons. CDR1 is SGHTA, CDR2 FQGTGA, per germline. CDR3 length: 15 amino acids. The ends lost 2 bases at V and 7 bases at J; junction bases unmatched: 7. Sample: PBMCs. This chain links TRBV7-3 with TRBJ2-1, with 8 bases identical to TRBD2. This clonotype was obtained from a woman in her 30s in good health and CMV-seropositive. This chain's CDR3 is CASSLSGGGSNEQFF. DNA for the CDR3: TGTGCCAGCAGCTTATCCGGGGGGGGGTCGAATGAGCAGTTCTTC.